The source of this T cell receptor beta chain is a study of T cells in Graves' hyperthyroidism and ophthalmopathy. Germline V CDR1 and CDR2: SEHNR, FQNEAQ (reference sequence). V was pared by 6 bases and J by 5 bases, with 13 bases between. The CDR3 spans 13 residues. There were TCR beta CDR3 regions amplified from RNA transcripts. Using the HTBI primer set, a first-round RT-PCR was run on the TCR CDR3. Each CDR3 protein is one row after TCRdb ran MiXCR on the multiplex PCR reads. The sample lists hundreds of thousands of distinct CDR3 sequences, about 19% seen once, with 16% in the top ten. This clonotype was counted only a few times.

The sample consisted of blood. The chain combines TRBV7-9 with TRBJ2-5, with TRBD2 as a possible D gene (6 bases). The sequence was obtained from a woman aged 50 to 65 with Graves' hyperthyroidism that later progressed to Graves' ophthalmopathy. The CDR3 region is CASRRGSGETQYF. In nucleotides, the CDR3 is TGTGCCAGCAGACGGGGGAGTGGGGAGACCCAGTACTTC. Full variable domain (remainder filled in from reference TRBV7-9 and TRBJ2-5): DTGVSQNPRHKITKRGQNVTFRCDPISEHNRLYWYRQTLGQGPEFLTYFQNEAQLEKSRLLSDRFSAERPKGSFSTLEIQRTEQGDSAMYLCASRRGSGETQYFGPGTRLLVL.